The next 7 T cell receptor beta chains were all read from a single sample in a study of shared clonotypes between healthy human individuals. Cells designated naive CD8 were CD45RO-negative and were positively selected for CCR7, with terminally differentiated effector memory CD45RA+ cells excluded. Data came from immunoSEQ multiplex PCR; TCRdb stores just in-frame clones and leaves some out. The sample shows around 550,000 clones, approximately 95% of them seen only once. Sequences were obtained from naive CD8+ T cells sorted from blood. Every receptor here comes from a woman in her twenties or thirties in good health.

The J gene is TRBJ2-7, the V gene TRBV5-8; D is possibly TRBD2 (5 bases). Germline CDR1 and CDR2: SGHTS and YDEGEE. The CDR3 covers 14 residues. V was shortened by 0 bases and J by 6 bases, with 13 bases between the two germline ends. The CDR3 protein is CASSLGGGLSEQYF. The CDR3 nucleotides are TGTGCCAGCAGCTTGGGTGGCGGACTGAGCGAGCAGTACTTC.

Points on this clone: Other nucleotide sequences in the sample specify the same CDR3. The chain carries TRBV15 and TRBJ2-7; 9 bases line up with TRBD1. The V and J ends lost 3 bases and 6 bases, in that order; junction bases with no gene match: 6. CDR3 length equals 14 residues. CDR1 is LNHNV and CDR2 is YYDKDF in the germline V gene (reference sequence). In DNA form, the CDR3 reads TGTGCCACCAGCAGGGGGACAGGGTTAGGCGAGCAGTACTTC. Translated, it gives CATSRGTGLGEQYF.

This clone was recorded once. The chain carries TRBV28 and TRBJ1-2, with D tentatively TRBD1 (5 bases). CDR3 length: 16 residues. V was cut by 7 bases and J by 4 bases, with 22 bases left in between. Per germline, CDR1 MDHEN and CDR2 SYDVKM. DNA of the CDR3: TGTGCCAGCACTCCCCCTTGGACAAGGCTGGGCTATGGCTACACCTTC. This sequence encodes CASTPPWTRLGYGYTF.

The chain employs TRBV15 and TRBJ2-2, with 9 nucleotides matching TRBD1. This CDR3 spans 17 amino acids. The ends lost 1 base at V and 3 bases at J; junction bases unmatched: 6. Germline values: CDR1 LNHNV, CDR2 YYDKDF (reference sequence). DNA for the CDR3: TGTGCCACCAGCAGAGGACGGACAGGGGTGGACACCGGGGAGCTGTTTTTT. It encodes CATSRGRTGVDTGELFF.

The CDR3 reads CASSLVLGDGYTF. The CDR3 coding sequence is TGTGCCAGCAGTTTAGTACTAGGGGATGGCTACACCTTC. The gene calls are TRBV27 and TRBJ1-2; TRBD1 might be the D (5 bases). V was cut by 2 bases and J by 6 bases, with 10 bases left in between. Germline CDR1 reads MNHEY; CDR2 reads SMNVEV (reference sequence). CDR3 length: 13 residues.

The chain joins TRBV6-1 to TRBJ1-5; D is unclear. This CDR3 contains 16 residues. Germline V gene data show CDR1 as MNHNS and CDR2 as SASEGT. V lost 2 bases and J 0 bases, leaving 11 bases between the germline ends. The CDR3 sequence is CASSEWPDNSNQPQHF. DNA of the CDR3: TGTGCCAGCAGTGAATGGCCAGACAATAGCAATCAGCCCCAGCATTTT.

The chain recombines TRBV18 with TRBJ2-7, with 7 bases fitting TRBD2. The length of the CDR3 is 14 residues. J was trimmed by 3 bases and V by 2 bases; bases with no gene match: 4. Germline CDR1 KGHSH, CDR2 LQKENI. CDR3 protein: CASSPSGGDYEQYF. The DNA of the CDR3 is TGTGCCAGCTCACCAAGTGGGGGGGACTACGAGCAGTACTTC.